This T cell receptor (beta chain) was sequenced during a study of blood T cell repertoires in COVID-19 (TCRdb year 2020). Describing the broader study: The collaborator samples originated in the United States, Italy and Spain and spanned the acute and convalescent phases of COVID-19. The material from the prospective study consisted of cDNA or gDNA derived from T cells, B-cell-depleted T cells, or PBMCs. Subjects who had been exposed to COVID-19, were actively infected with it, or had recovered from it provided the deeply sampled blood TCRbeta repertoires that made up the dataset. The repertoires were released in a freely available public database meant as a resource for research on the immune response to SARS-CoV-2. Samples came from the ongoing ImmuneRACE study (first 160 participants) plus 1,254 subjects from 6 global collaborators. Nearly every sample came with metadata listing a de-identified subject ID, COVID-19 status, age in years and sex. Where available, HLA class I and class II types were taken from metadata supplied by the sample provider and were not determined by assay-based typing. Summary of the overall study and its limitations: Clinical and demographic metadata were provided uncurated, with the amount varying by source and participant.

TCRbeta CDR3 regions were amplified from genomic DNA using the immunoSEQ Assay, a bias-controlled multiplex PCR. Regarding the original processing steps: Nucleated cell counts per sample were estimated from amplification of reference gene primers within the assay. To quantify the absolute abundance of each unique TCRbeta CDR3 rearrangement, sequence reads were collapsed and filtered. For each sample, productive Simpson clonality was calculated as the square root of Simpson's diversity index across productive rearrangements. TCRdb's version of the immuneACCESS table is confined to in-frame rearrangements and falls short of the full clone set. An unresolved V gene accounts for under half of the shortfall where checked; the remainder is of unknown origin. The D gene and trimming were derived from the DNA, and the V and J assignments and clone size from that table. In all, the sample holds roughly 150,000 clones, and about 85% of those were seen once. The leading ten clones occupy approximately 8.4% of the sample.

As to this clone: The target of this receptor is not known. Base qualities are not recorded, but no much larger clone differs from it by a single base.

Participants in the prospective study were enrolled through a virtual design, were aged about 18 to 89 years, and lived in some 24 United States geographic areas. To assign participants to cohorts, the prospective study relied on clinical history that participants themselves reported in a screening survey and a study questionnaire. For ImmuneRACE Cohort 3, a participant was defined as recovered based on two consecutive negative NP/OP PCR tests, clearance by a healthcare professional, or resolution of symptoms. In the prospective study, mobile phlebotomists collected whole blood, serum and a nasopharyngeal or oropharyngeal swab from each participant. Participants in the prospective study had the option to provide additional blood draws and questionnaires over a roughly 2-month period. Prospective study blood samples were shipped either frozen or at room temperature before DNA extraction. This clonotype was obtained from a woman aged 50 to 65 who had recovered from COVID-19. The sample was PBMCs or T cells enriched from blood (not recorded which).

Here is the DNA: TGTGCCAGCAGTTACATCAGGGGGCAAGGCTACACCTTC. It is translated as CASSYIRGQGYTF. The chain is made from TRBV6-2 or TRBV6-3 and TRBJ1-2, with 8 junctional bases fitting TRBD1. CDR1 and CDR2 are drawn from the germline V gene: MNHEY, SVGEGT. V is cut back by 2 bases and J by 8 bases, with 4 bases in the junction unmatched. The CDR3, cysteine through phenylalanine, is 13 amino acids long. CDR3 DNA only is kept here, 39 bases in frame from base 1.